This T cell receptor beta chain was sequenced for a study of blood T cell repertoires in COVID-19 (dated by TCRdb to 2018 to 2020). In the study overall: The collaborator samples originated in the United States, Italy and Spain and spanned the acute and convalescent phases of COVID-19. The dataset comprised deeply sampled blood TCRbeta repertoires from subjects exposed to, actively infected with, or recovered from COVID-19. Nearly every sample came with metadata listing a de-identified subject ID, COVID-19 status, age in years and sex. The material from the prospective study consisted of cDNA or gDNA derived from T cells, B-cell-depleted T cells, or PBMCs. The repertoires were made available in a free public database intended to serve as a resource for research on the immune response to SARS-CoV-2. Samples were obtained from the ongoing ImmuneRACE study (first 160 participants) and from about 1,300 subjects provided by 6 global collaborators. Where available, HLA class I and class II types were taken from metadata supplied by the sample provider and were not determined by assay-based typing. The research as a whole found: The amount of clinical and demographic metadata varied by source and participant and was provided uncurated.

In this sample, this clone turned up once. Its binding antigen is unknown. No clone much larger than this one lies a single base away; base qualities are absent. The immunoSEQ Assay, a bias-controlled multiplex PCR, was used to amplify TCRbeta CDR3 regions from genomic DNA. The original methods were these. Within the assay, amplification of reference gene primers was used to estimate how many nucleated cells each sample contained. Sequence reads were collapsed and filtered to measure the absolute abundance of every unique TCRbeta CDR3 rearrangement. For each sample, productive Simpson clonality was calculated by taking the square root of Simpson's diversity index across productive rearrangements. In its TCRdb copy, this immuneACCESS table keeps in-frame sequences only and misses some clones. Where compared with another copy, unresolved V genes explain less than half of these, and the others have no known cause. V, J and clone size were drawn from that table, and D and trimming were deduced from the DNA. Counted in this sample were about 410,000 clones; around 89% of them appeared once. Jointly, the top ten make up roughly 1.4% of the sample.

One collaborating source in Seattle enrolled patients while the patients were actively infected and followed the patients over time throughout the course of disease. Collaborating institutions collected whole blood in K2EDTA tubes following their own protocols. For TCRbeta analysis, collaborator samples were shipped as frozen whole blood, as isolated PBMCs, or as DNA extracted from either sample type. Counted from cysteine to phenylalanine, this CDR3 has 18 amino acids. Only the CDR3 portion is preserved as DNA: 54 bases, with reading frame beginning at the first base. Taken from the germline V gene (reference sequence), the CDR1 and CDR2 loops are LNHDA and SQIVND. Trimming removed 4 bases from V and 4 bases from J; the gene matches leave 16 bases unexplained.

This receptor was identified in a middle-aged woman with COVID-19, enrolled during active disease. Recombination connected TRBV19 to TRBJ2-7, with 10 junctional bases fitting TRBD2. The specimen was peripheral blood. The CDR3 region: CASSTTRSSGRSGYEQYF. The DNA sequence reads TGTGCCAGTAGTACTACACGGAGTAGCGGGAGGTCTGGGTACGAGCAGTACTTC.